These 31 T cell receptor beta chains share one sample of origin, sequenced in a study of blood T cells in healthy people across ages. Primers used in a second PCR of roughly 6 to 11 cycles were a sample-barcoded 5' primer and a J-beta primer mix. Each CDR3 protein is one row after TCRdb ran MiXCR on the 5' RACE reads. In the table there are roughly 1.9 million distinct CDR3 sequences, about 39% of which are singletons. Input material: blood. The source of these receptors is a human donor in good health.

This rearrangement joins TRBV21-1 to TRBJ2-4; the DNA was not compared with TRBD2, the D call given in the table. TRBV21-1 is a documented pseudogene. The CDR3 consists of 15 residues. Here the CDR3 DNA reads TGTGCCAGCAGCAAAGTGGCCCGTTCTTCGTGGGAGCAGTACTTC. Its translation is CASSKVARSSWEQYF.

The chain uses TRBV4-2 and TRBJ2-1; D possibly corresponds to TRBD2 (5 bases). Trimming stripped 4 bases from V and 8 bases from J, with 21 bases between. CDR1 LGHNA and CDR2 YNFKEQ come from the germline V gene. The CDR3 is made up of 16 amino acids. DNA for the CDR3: TGTGCCAGCAGCCTGAATAGCGAGGGCTATCAGGATGAGCAGTTCTTC. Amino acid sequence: CASSLNSEGYQDEQFF.

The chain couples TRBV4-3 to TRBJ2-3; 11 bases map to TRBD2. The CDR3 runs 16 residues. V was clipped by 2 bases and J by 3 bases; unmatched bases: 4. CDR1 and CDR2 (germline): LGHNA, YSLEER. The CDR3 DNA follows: TGCGCCAGCAGCCAATTTTCTAGCGGGGGGACAGATACGCAGTATTTT. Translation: CASSQFSSGGTDTQYF.

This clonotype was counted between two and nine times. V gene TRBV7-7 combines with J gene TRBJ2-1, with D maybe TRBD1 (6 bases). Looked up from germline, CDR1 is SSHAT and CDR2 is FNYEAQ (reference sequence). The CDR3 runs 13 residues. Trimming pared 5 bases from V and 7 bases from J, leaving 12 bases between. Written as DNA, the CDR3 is TGTGCCAGCAGCCCCGTGAGGGGGAATGAGCAGTTCTTC. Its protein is CASSPVRGNEQFF.

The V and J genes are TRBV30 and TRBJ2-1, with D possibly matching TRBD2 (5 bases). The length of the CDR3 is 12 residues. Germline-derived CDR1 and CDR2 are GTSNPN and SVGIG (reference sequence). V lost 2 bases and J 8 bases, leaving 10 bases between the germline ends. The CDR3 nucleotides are TGTGCCTGGAGTCGGGGTGGGGATGAGCAGTTCTTC. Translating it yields CAWSRGGDEQFF.

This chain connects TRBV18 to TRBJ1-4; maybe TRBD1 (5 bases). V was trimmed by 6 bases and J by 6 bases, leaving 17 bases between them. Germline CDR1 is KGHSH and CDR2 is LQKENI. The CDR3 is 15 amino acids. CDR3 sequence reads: CASSRKGADDEKLFF. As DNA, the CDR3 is TGTGCCAGCTCTCGAAAAGGGGCCGACGATGAAAAACTGTTTTTT. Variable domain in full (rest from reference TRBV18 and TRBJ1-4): NAGVMQNPRHLVRRRGQEARLRCSPMKGHSHVYWYRQLPEEGLKFMVYLQKENIIDESGMPKERFSAEFPKEGPSILRIQQVVRGDSAAYFCASSRKGADDEKLFFGSGTQLSVL.

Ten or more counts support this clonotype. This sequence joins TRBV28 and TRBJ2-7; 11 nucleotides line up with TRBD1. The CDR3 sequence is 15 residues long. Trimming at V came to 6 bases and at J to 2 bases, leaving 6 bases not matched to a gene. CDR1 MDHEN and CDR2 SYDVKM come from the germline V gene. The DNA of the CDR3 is TGTGCCAGCAGCCCCGGACAGGGGGCAACCTACGAGCAGTACTTC. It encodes CASSPGQGATYEQYF.

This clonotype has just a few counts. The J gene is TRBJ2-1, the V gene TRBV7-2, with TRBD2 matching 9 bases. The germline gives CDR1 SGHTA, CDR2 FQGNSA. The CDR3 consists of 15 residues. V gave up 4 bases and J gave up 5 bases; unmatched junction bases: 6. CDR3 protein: CASSSPSGENNEQFF. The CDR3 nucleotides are TGTGCCAGCAGCTCCCCTAGCGGGGAGAACAATGAGCAGTTCTTC.

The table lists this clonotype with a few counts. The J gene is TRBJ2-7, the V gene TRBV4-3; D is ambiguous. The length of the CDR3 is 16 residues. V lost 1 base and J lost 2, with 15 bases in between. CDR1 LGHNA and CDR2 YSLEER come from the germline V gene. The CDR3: CASSQAPTQETYEQYF. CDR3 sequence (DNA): TGCGCCAGCAGCCAAGCCCCGACCCAGGAGACCTACGAGCAGTACTTC.

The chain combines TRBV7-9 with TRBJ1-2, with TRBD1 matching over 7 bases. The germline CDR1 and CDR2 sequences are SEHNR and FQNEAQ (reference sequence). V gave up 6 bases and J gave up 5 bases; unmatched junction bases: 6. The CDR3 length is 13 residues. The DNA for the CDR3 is TGTGCCAGCAGTTGGGCAGGGGGTTATGGCTACACCTTC. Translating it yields CASSWAGGYGYTF.

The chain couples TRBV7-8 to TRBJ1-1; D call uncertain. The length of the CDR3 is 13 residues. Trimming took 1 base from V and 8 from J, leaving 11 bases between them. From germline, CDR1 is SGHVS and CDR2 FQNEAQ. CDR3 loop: CASSLVRSMEAFF. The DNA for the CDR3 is TGTGCCAGCAGCTTAGTTCGGTCAATGGAAGCTTTCTTT.

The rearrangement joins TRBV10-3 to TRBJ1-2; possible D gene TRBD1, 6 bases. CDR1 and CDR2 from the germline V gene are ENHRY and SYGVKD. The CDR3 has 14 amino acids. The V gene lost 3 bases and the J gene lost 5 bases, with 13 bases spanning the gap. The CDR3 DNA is TGTGCCATCAGTGACAGGCGGCAGGGGTATGGCTACACCTTC. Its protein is CAISDRRQGYGYTF.

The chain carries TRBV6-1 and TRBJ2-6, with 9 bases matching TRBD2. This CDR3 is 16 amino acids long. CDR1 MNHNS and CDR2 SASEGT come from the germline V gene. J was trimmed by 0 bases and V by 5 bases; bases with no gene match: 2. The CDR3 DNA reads TGTGCCAGCAGTAGCGGGAGGAACTCTGGGGCCAACGTCCTGACTTTC. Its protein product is CASSSGRNSGANVLTF.

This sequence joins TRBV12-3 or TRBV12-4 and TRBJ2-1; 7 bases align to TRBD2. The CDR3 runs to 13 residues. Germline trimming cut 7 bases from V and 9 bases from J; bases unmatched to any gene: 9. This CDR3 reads CASTPGLGFEQFF. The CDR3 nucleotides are TGTGCCAGCACCCCCGGACTAGGGTTTGAGCAGTTCTTC.

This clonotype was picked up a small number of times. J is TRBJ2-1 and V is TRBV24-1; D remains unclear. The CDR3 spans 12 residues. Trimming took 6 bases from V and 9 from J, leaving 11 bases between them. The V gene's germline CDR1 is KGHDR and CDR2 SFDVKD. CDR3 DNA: TGTGCCACCAGTAGGGATGTGGGTGAGCAGTTCTTC. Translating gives CATSRDVGEQFF.

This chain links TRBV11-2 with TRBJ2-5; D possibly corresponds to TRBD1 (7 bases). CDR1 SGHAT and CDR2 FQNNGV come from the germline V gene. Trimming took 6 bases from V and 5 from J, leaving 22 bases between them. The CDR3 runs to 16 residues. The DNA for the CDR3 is TGTGCCAGCAGACACCTAGCGAGGGGGCGTCGGGAGACCCAGTACTTC. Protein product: CASRHLARGRRETQYF.

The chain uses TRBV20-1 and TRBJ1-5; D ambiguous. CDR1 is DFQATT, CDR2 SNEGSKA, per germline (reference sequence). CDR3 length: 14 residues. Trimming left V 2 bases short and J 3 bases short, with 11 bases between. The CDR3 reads CSARPTEDNQPQHF. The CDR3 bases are TGCAGTGCTAGACCGACGGAGGACAATCAGCCCCAGCATTTT.

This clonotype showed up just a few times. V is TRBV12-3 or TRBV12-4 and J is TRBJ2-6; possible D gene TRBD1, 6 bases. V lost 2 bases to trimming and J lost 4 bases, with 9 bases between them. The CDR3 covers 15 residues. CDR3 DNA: TGTGCCAGCAGTTTAAGGGGGAACGGGGCCAACGTCCTGACTTTC. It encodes CASSLRGNGANVLTF.

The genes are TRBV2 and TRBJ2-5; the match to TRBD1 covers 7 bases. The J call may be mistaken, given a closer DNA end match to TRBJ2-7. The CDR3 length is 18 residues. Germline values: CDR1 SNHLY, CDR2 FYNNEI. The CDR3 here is CASSEDRGTDMRPYEQYF. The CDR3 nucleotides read TGTGCCAGCAGTGAAGACAGGGGTACAGACATGCGACCCTACGAGCAGTACTTC.

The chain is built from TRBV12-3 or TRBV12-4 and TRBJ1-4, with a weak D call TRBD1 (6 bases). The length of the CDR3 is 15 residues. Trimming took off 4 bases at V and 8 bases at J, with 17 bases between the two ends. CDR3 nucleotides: TGTGCCAGCAGTTCGGTGGGGGGGCGAAGGGAAAAACTGTTTTTT. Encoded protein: CASSSVGGRREKLFF.

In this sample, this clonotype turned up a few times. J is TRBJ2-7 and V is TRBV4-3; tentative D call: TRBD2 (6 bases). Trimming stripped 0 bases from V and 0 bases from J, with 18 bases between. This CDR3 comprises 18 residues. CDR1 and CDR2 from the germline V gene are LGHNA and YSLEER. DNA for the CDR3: TGCGCCAGCAGCCAAGAAGTTGGAGGGACCGGCAGCTCCTACGAGCAGTACTTC. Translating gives CASSQEVGGTGSSYEQYF.

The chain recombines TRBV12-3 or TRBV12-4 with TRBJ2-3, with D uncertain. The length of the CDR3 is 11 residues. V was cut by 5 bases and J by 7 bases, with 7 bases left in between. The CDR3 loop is CASSPKNTQYF. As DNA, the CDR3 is TGTGCCAGCAGTCCCAAAAATACGCAGTATTTT.

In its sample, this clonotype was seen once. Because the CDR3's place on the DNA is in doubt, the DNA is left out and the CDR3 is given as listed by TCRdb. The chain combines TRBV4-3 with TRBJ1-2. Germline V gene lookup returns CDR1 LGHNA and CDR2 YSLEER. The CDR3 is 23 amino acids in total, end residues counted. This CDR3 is CASSQDGVPMDTQYFGPGYGYTF.

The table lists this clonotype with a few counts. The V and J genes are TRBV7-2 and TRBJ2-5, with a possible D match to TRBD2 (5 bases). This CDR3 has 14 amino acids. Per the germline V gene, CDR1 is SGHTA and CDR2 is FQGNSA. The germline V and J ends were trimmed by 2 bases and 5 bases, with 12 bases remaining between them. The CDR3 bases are TGTGCCAGCAGCTTATATAGAGCGGTGGAGACCCAGTACTTC. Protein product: CASSLYRAVETQYF.

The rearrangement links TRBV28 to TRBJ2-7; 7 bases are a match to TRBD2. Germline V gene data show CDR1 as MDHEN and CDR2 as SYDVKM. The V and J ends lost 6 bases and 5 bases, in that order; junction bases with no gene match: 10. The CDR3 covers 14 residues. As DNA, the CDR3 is TGTGCCAGCAGACGTCGGCAGGGAGGGGACGAGCAGTACTTC. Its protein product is CASRRRQGGDEQYF.

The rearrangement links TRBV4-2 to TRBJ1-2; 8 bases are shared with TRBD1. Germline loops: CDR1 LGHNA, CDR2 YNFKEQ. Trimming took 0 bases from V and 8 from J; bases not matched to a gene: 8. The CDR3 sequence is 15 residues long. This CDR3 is CASSQEGGRGRGYTF. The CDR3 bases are TGTGCCAGCAGCCAAGAAGGGGGCAGGGGGCGCGGCTACACCTTC.

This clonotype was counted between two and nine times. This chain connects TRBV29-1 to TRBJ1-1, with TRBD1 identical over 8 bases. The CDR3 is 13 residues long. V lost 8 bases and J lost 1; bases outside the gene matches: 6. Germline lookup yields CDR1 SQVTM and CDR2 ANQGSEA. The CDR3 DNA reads TGCAGCATCAGGACAGGGCCGAACACTGAAGCTTTCTTT. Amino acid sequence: CSIRTGPNTEAFF. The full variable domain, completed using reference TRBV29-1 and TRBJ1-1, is SAVISQKPSRDICQRGTSLTIQCQVDSQVTMMFWYRQQPGQSLTLIATANQGSEATYESGFVIDKFPISRPNLTFSTLTVSNMSPEDSSIYLCSIRTGPNTEAFFGQGTRLTVV.

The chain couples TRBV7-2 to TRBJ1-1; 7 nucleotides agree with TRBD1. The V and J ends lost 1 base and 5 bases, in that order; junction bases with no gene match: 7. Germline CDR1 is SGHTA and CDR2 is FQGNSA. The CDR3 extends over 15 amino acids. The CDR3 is CASSLGTGWSTEAFF. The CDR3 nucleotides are TGTGCCAGCAGCTTAGGGACAGGATGGAGTACTGAAGCTTTCTTT.

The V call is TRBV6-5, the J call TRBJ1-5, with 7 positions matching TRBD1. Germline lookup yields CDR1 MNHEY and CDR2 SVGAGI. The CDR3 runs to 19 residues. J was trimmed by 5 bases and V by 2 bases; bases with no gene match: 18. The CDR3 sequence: CASSYDMRQGIGDDQPQHF. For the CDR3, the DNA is TGTGCCAGCAGTTACGATATGAGACAGGGTATCGGCGATGATCAGCCCCAGCATTTT.

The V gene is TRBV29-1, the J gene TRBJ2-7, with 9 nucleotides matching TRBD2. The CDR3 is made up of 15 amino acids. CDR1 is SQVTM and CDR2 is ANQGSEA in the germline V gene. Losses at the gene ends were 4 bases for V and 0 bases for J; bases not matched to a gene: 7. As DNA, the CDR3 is TGCAGCGTTGTTTGGGGTAGCGGGAGCTCCTACGAGCAGTACTTC. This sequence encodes CSVVWGSGSSYEQYF.

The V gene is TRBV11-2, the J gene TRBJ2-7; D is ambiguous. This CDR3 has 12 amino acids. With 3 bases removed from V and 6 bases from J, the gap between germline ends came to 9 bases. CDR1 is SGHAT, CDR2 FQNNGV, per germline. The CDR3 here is CASSFTEREQYF. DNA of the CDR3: TGTGCCAGCAGCTTCACAGAGCGCGAGCAGTACTTC.